This T cell receptor (beta chain) derives from a study of graft-versus-host responses after intestinal transplantation. Study information: Recipients got multivisceral, liver-intestinal, or isolated intestinal transplants. The whole recipient group had anti-thymocyte globulin induction followed by tacrolimus and steroids for 2 to 3 years.

The ends were cut back, 5 bases at V and 8 bases at J, with 12 bases in the middle. This CDR3 is 12 amino acids long. Germline values: CDR1 MGHRA, CDR2 YSYEKL. Study-wide results and caveats: Recipient marrow contained GvH clones, some of which appeared first in ileum or blood.

Method: immunoSEQ multiplex PCR; TCRdb's copy keeps in-frame clones and lacks some. In the table there are about 70,000 clones, nearly 90% of which are singletons. Within the sample, this clone is medium-sized. Its antigen is not identified. The source material was unstimulated CD8+ T cells sorted from spleen or lymph node cells, sampled before transplant. The chain recombines TRBV4-1 with TRBJ1-1; D remains ambiguous. The sequence was collected from a human donor who was the organ donor for an intestinal transplant. DNA of the CDR3: TGCGCCAGCAGCGACGGGGTTACCGAAGCTTTCTTT. This gives the protein CASSDGVTEAFF.